This entry is about one T cell receptor (beta chain). This record comes from a study of blood T cell repertoires in COVID-19. Turning to the study itself: Material from acute and convalescent COVID-19 was sourced from the United States, Italy and Spain. From T cells, B-cell-depleted T cells, or PBMCs came the material, which was cDNA or gDNA.

As originally analysed: Reference gene primers were amplified, and this amplification served to estimate nucleated cell counts. Sequencing was performed with immunoSEQ multiplex PCR; in TCRdb, only in-frame clones are kept and a portion is missing. V, J and clone size are taken as reported in that table, and D and trimming were inferred from the DNA itself. The sample has about 80,000 clones; approximately 76% are singletons. CDR3 length: 15 amino acids. V lost 7 bases, J lost 2 bases, and 18 bases lay in between. Germline assignment: CDR1 SQVTM and CDR2 ANQGSEA. Sequenced sample: peripheral blood. The receptor's source is a man aged 65-85 years with active or convalescent COVID-19. The chain joins TRBV29-1 to TRBJ2-1; D is ambiguous. The CDR3 loop is CSAALRQAPYNEQFF. DNA of the CDR3: TGCAGCGCCGCCCTTAGGCAGGCGCCCTACAATGAGCAGTTCTTC.